This record concerns one T cell receptor (beta chain) sequence. This clone was detected once. The antigen this receptor binds is unknown. Base-call qualities are not available, and no considerably larger clone is one nucleotide away. For deep sequencing, PBMC libraries mostly used 450 to 550 ng of input genomic DNA, with six replicates for each sample. The immunoSEQ hsTCRbeta kit was used to prepare TCRbeta libraries, following the manufacturer's instructions. An Illumina NovaSeq 6000 S4 flow cell was used to sequence the final libraries, which had first been combined to 3 nM. As for the authors' bioinformatics: The immunoSEQ Analyzer handled quality control and preprocessing of the raw data. The analysis was limited to productive rearrangements, and each clonotype was defined by a unique CDR3 amino acid sequence. Repertoire clonality was estimated as the Gini-Simpson index, computed with the R package tcR. Student's t test was used to compare Gini indices, and Pearson correlation was used to assess associations with tumor size change. The clones in this table, taken by TCRdb from immuneACCESS, are in-frame only. Not every clone is retained; where verified, under half of the shortfall comes from an unresolved V gene, and the cause of the rest is unknown. D and trimming were read from the DNA, whereas the V and J calls and clone size are those reported in that table. The sample includes about 42,000 clones, with 65% to 80% observed a single time. Around 4.8% of the sample comes from the top ten.

The data belong to a study of neoadjuvant anti-PD-1 for oral cavity cancer (dated by TCRdb to the early 2020s). Describing the broader study: Three to four biweekly doses of nivolumab at 3 mg/kg were mostly administered to patients before curative-intent surgical resection. A fourth nivolumab dose was given around day 43 to patients without progression, and definitive surgical resection was performed in those patients on days 50-56. An approximately 30% response rate was observed in the parent correlative cohort, in which about a dozen patients were included. Under RECIST 1.1, a patient counted as a responder if showing complete response, partial response or stable disease, and as a non-responder if showing progression.

The time point label corresponds to: after neoadjuvant nivolumab, at surgical resection. Patients were newly diagnosed with stage II-IVA oral cavity squamous cell carcinoma and had received no prior systemic or radiation treatment. The cohort was composed of patients with HPV-negative, locally advanced oral cavity squamous cell carcinoma. Peripheral blood mononuclear cells were analyzed directly and were not maintained or expanded in culture. The samples were drawn from a longitudinal correlative study tied to a single-arm phase II trial testing neoadjuvant nivolumab in oral cavity squamous cell carcinoma. Subject-matched pre- and post-treatment PBMCs and tumors from three responders and three non-responders were subjected to genomic DNA-based TCRbeta sequencing. Peripheral blood mononuclear cells were collected before nivolumab treatment and again after treatment, at the time of surgery. The Maxwell RSC DNA from Cells kit was used to extract genomic DNA from PBMCs.

CDR1 SGHNT and CDR2 YYREEE were looked up in the germline V gene (reference sequence). The CDR3 covers 15 residues, taking in both the cysteine and the phenylalanine. Just the 45-base CDR3 DNA is kept, in frame starting at base 1. V and J lose 0 bases and 2 bases, and a span of 11 bases separates them. Points the paper makes about the study in general: After neoadjuvant nivolumab, non-responders showed significantly higher T cell clonality (Gini index) in PBMCs than responders did. TCR analyses included only three patients per response group, and the authors called for larger cohorts for validation. Higher pretreatment blood Treg/Th17 ratios correlated with higher pretreatment blood TCRbeta clonality and lower post-treatment tumor TCRbeta clonality.

This clonotype was sampled from a person between 40 and 79 years old with oral cavity squamous cell carcinoma. This material consisted of PBMCs, taken after nivolumab (anti-PD-1) treatment. The sequence links TRBV5-4 to TRBJ1-1, with an unclear D gene assignment. The CDR3 sequence is CASSLGGGINTEAFF. The nucleotides are TGTGCCAGCAGCTTGGGGGGAGGGATCAACACTGAAGCTTTCTTT.